This T cell receptor (beta chain) was obtained from a study of beta chain features in type 1 diabetes. Study-level results: Moderate but significant shortening of TCRB CDR3s was recorded in all four CD4+ subsets from Type 1 diabetes patients.

This clone was counted a few times. Its antigen is not known. Sequenced material consisted of expressed TCRB transcripts (all of the isolated RNA was reverse transcribed). Sequencing was performed with immunoSEQ multiplex PCR; in TCRdb, only in-frame clones are kept and a portion is missing. The sample holds some 150,000 clones, 9% to 10% seen once. This CDR3 contains 17 residues. Germline-derived CDR1 and CDR2 are SGHRS and YFSETQ. J gave up 0 bases and V 0 bases, and 4 bases lay outside the gene matches. This chain connects TRBV5-1 to TRBJ2-3, with 10 bases that match TRBD1. Material for sequencing was central memory CD4+ T cells from blood. This TCR came from a woman under 40 with type 1 diabetes. CDR3 protein: CASSLGTGGLSTDTQYF. The CDR3, as DNA: TGCGCCAGCAGCTTGGGGACAGGGGGTCTCAGCACAGATACGCAGTATTTT.